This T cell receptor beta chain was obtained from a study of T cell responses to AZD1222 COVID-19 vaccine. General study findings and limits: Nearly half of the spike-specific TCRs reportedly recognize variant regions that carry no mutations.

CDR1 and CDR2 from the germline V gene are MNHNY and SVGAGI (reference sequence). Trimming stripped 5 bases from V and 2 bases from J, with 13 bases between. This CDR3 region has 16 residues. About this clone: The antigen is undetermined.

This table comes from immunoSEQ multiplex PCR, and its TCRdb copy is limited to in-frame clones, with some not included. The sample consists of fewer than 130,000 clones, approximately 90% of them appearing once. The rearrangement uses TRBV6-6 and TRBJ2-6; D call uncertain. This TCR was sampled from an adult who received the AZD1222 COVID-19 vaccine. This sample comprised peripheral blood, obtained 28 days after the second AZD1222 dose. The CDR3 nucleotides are TGTGCCAGCAGTCGACTTGTGGGAACTGGGGCCAACGTCCTGACTTTC. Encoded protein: CASSRLVGTGANVLTF.